One sample yielded the 26 T cell receptor beta chains listed below, sequenced in a study of cytomegalovirus exposure and HLA in healthy donors. Profiling relied on immunoSEQ multiplex PCR, and the TCRdb table lists in-frame clones only, not all of them. In the table there are about 150,000 clones, more than 75% of which are singletons. Sample: PBMCs. All receptors come from a man between 18 and 29 years old in good health and CMV-seronegative.

The CDR3 region is CASSDFAYEQFF. CDR3 bases: TGTGCCAGCAGCGACTTCGCCTATGAGCAGTTCTTC. The gene calls are TRBV2 and TRBJ2-1; D unresolved. The CDR3 runs 12 residues. Germline lookup yields CDR1 SNHLY and CDR2 FYNNEI. V lost 6 bases, J lost 8 bases, and 11 bases lay in between. Drawing the rest from reference TRBV2 and TRBJ2-1, the complete variable domain is EPEVTQTPSHQVTQMGQEVILRCVPISNHLYFYWYRQILGQKVEFLVSFYNNEISEKSEIFDDQFSVERPDGSNFTLKIRSTKLEDSAMYFCASSDFAYEQFFGPGTRLTVL.

The rearrangement uses TRBV5-1 and TRBJ2-2, with 8 bases fitting TRBD1. This CDR3 has 15 residues. J gave up 7 bases and V 1 base, and 6 bases lay outside the gene matches. CDR1 is SGHRS, CDR2 YFSETQ, per germline. DNA of the CDR3: TGCGCCAGCAGCTTGACGGCAGGGGGCAGCGGGGAGCTGTTTTTT. Translation gives CASSLTAGGSGELFF.

This clone was counted between two and nine times. The rearrangement joins TRBV27 to TRBJ1-2, with TRBD1 matching over 7 bases. This CDR3 is 14 amino acids long. The junction had 10 bases not matched to a gene; V was cut back by 5 bases and J by 7 bases. Germline V gene sequence: CDR1 MNHEY, CDR2 SMNVEV (reference sequence). The CDR3 coding sequence is TGTGCCAGCAGTCTACTTACAGGGGTTGGTGGCTACACCTTC. Translating it yields CASSLLTGVGGYTF.

The chain joins TRBV5-4 to TRBJ2-1; 14 nucleotides agree with TRBD2. The CDR3 extends over 15 amino acids. Trimming at V came to 4 bases and at J to 10 bases, leaving 7 bases not matched to a gene. Per the germline V gene, CDR1 is SGHNT and CDR2 is YYREEE (reference sequence). The CDR3 DNA reads TGTGCCAGCAGCCCGGGGACTAGCGGGGGAGAGGAGCAGTTCTTC. Translating it yields CASSPGTSGGEEQFF.

This chain links TRBV7-2 with TRBJ1-5; 8 bases fit TRBD1. The CDR3 spans 16 residues. Germline-derived CDR1 and CDR2 are SGHTA and FQGNSA. V lost 5 bases, J lost 3 bases, and 9 bases stayed unmatched. The CDR3 region has the DNA TGTGCCAGCAGCGGATACTTGGGACAGGTCAATCAGCCCCAGCATTTT. Its protein product is CASSGYLGQVNQPQHF.

V is TRBV7-8 and J is TRBJ1-3, with 7 bases matching TRBD1. Germline loops: CDR1 SGHVS, CDR2 FQNEAQ. This CDR3 has 16 amino acids. V trimming: 7 bases; J trimming: 4 bases; junction bases outside the gene matches: 13. The CDR3 loop reads CASTSGGNSPGNTIYF. CDR3 DNA: TGTGCCAGCACTTCAGGGGGAAATAGCCCGGGAAACACCATATATTTT.

The J gene is TRBJ1-2, the V gene TRBV2, with 9 bases that match TRBD1. This CDR3 has 17 amino acids. Germline CDR1 SNHLY, CDR2 FYNNEI. V trimming: 5 bases; J trimming: 3 bases; junction bases outside the gene matches: 13. This CDR3 reads CASSPTRGTGYDYGYTF. The CDR3 region has the DNA TGTGCCAGCAGTCCCACAAGAGGGACAGGGTATGACTATGGCTACACCTTC.

V is TRBV5-1 and J is TRBJ2-5; 7 bases are a match to TRBD2. This CDR3 has 15 residues. Germline values: CDR1 SGHRS, CDR2 YFSETQ. V dropped 4 bases and J dropped 2; count of bases not matched to a gene: 8. CDR3 DNA: TGCGCCAGCAGCCTGACGGGACTAATACAAGAGACCCAGTACTTC. It is translated as CASSLTGLIQETQYF.

This chain connects TRBV6-5 to TRBJ2-1; no clear D gene. Trimming cost V 0 bases and J 1 base, with 7 bases left between them. This CDR3 is 15 amino acids long. In germline, CDR1 is MNHEY, CDR2 SVGAGI. The DNA of the CDR3 is TGTGCCAGCAGTTACTCGACACAGTCCTACAATGAGCAGTTCTTC. It is translated as CASSYSTQSYNEQFF.

This sequence joins TRBV19 and TRBJ2-7, with TRBD2 matching 8 bases. The V gene's germline CDR1 is LNHDA and CDR2 SQIVND (reference sequence). Trimming at V came to 3 bases and at J to 5 bases, leaving 6 bases not matched to a gene. This CDR3 spans 14 amino acids. Here the CDR3 DNA reads TGTGCCAGTAGTATCACCAGCGGGAGCCACGAGCAGTACTTC. It translates to CASSITSGSHEQYF.

This rearrangement joins TRBV27 to TRBJ1-5; tentative D call: TRBD1 (5 bases). Germline values: CDR1 MNHEY, CDR2 SMNVEV (reference sequence). V lost 2 bases to trimming and J lost 3 bases, with 8 bases between them. The CDR3 contains 14 residues. CDR3 in amino acids: CASSLIGANQPQHF. The DNA of the CDR3 is TGTGCCAGCAGTTTAATTGGGGCCAATCAGCCCCAGCATTTT.

CDR3: CASSSPGNYGYTF. DNA for the CDR3: TGTGCCAGCAGTTCCCCAGGAAACTATGGCTACACCTTC. The V and J genes are TRBV28 and TRBJ1-2; no firm D call. This CDR3 has 13 residues. Trimming took off 4 bases at V and 2 bases at J, with 8 bases between the two ends. CDR1 is MDHEN and CDR2 is SYDVKM in the germline V gene.

This sequence joins TRBV6-5 and TRBJ1-1, with 7 positions matching TRBD1. This CDR3 comprises 13 residues. Germline V gene sequence: CDR1 MNHEY, CDR2 SVGAGI. V shed 6 bases and J 5 bases; nucleotides not matched to a gene: 6. CDR3 DNA: TGTGCCAGCAGATCACGGGACAGAACTGAAGCTTTCTTT. This gives the protein CASRSRDRTEAFF.

The chain has TRBV5-4 and TRBJ2-1; 14 bases map to TRBD2. The CDR3 extends over 15 amino acids. V was pared by 1 base and J by 10 bases, with 4 bases of the junction left unmatched. Looked up from germline, CDR1 is SGHNT and CDR2 is YYREEE (reference sequence). The CDR3 reads CASSLRLAGGGEQFF. The CDR3 nucleotides are TGTGCCAGCAGCTTGAGACTAGCGGGAGGGGGAGAGCAGTTCTTC.

The chain has TRBV27 and TRBJ2-7; D uncertain. The CDR3 has 13 amino acids. Trimming left V 3 bases short and J 6 bases short, with 12 bases between. CDR1 is MNHEY, CDR2 SMNVEV, per germline (reference sequence). The CDR3 DNA follows: TGTGCCAGCAGTTTCACCGGGTCAAGCGAGCAGTACTTC. It specifies CASSFTGSSEQYF.

The chain carries TRBV4-1 and TRBJ2-2; 7 positions match TRBD1. The CDR3 has 14 amino acids. Germline assignment: CDR1 MGHRA and CDR2 YSYEKL. V was pared by 6 bases and J by 4 bases, with 5 bases of the junction left unmatched. The DNA of the CDR3 is TGCGCCAGCAGAAAGCCAGGGGGCACCGGGGAGCTGTTTTTT. Protein sequence: CASRKPGGTGELFF.

V and J are TRBV6-5 and TRBJ2-2; 8 nucleotides align to TRBD2. The CDR3 is 15 residues long. CDR1 and CDR2 (germline): MNHEY, SVGAGI. V dropped 1 base and J dropped 4; count of bases not matched to a gene: 2. The CDR3 DNA is TGTGCCAGCAGTTACTTCGGGACTAGCACCGGGGAGCTGTTTTTT. This sequence encodes CASSYFGTSTGELFF.

V is TRBV18 and J is TRBJ2-7; 8 bases are shared with TRBD1. The length of the CDR3 is 13 residues. V lost 6 bases to trimming and J lost 3 bases; unmatched junction nucleotides: 4. The germline gives CDR1 KGHSH, CDR2 LQKENI. The CDR3 sequence: CASSAGGRYEQYV. The CDR3, as DNA: TGTGCCAGCTCCGCAGGGGGCCGCTACGAGCAGTACGTC.

This clone is a singleton in its sample. The rearrangement uses TRBV28 and TRBJ1-5; maybe TRBD1 (5 bases). The CDR3 is 12 amino acids. With 2 bases removed from V and 16 bases from J, the gap between germline ends came to 15 bases. Germline loops: CDR1 MDHEN, CDR2 SYDVKM. DNA for the CDR3: TGTGCCAGCAGTTTACGCCAGGGCCCCATACATTTT. Its protein is CASSLRQGPIHF.

The chain is built from TRBV19 and TRBJ1-5; D gene uncertain. Looked up from germline, CDR1 is LNHDA and CDR2 is SQIVND (reference sequence). Trimming took 3 bases from V and 7 from J, leaving 10 bases between them. The CDR3 has 13 residues. CDR3 protein: CASSISHGQPQHF. The CDR3 bases are TGTGCCAGTAGTATCTCCCACGGGCAGCCCCAGCATTTT.

Concerning this clone: A read error may account for a junction end that differs from germline. The chain joins TRBV7-8 to TRBJ1-2; D is undetermined. The CDR3 length is 14 residues. Germline V lookup: CDR1 SGHVS, CDR2 FQNEAQ. DNA for the CDR3: TGTGCCAGCAGCCCGTACGCGGGGAACTATGGCTACGCCTTC. Protein: CASSPYAGNYGYAF.

CDR3 bases: TGTGCCAGCACAACGACAGAACTTAACTATGGCTACACCTTC. Translating gives CASTTTELNYGYTF. This chain links TRBV6-6 with TRBJ1-2; D is perhaps TRBD1 (5 bases). The V and J ends lost 7 bases and 1 base respectively, with 13 bases between them. The CDR3 extends over 14 amino acids. Germline V gene lookup returns CDR1 MNHNY and CDR2 SVGAGI (reference sequence).

This chain joins TRBV4-1 and TRBJ1-4; no clear D gene. The CDR3 runs 15 residues. V lost 2 bases and J lost 8, with 15 bases in between. CDR1 and CDR2 from the germline V gene are MGHRA and YSYEKL. The CDR3 loop is CASSQISGRGEKLFF. DNA of the CDR3: TGCGCCAGCAGCCAAATATCGGGCCGGGGAGAAAAACTGTTTTTT.

The J gene is TRBJ2-2, the V gene TRBV28; 7 bases map to TRBD2. CDR1 is MDHEN and CDR2 is SYDVKM in the germline V gene. The junction had 9 bases not matched to a gene; V was cut back by 2 bases and J by 6 bases. The CDR3 runs 16 residues. CDR3 in DNA: TGTGCCAGCAGTTTAGCGAGCGGGACCCGGGCCGGGGAGCTGTTTTTT. Translated, it gives CASSLASGTRAGELFF.

J is TRBJ2-2 and V is TRBV6-5, with no clear D. Per the germline V gene, CDR1 is MNHEY and CDR2 is SVGAGI. There are 15 residues in the CDR3. V was shortened by 0 bases and J by 6 bases, with 11 bases between the two germline ends. CDR3 protein: CASSYSTIVSGELFF. DNA of the CDR3: TGTGCCAGCAGTTACTCAACAATTGTATCCGGGGAGCTGTTTTTT.

The chain couples TRBV6-1 to TRBJ1-4; D is ambiguous. The CDR3 consists of 14 residues. V was pared by 8 bases and J by 0 bases, with 10 bases between. Per germline, CDR1 MNHNS and CDR2 SASEGT. The CDR3 loop is CASGRSPTNEKLFF. The CDR3 coding sequence is TGTGCCAGCGGGCGTTCCCCAACTAATGAAAAACTGTTTTTT.